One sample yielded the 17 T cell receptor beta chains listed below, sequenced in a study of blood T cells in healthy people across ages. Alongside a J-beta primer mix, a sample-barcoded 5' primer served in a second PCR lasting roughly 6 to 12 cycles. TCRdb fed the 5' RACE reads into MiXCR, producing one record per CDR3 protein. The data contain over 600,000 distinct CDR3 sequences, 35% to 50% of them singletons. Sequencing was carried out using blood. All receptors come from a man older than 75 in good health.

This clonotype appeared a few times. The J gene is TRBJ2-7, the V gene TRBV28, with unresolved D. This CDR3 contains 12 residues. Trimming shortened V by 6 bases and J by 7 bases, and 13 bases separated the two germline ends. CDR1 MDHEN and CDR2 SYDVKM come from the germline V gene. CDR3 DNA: TGTGCCAGCAGCATCCGGAACAATGAGCAGTACTTC. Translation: CASSIRNNEQYF.

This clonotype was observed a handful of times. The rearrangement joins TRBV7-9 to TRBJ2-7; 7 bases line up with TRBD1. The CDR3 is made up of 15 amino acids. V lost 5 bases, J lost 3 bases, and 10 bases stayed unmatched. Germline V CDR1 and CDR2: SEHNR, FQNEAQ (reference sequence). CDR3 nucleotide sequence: TGTGCCAGCAGCAGCCGGGACAGCGTCCTCTACGAGCAGTACTTC. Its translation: CASSSRDSVLYEQYF.

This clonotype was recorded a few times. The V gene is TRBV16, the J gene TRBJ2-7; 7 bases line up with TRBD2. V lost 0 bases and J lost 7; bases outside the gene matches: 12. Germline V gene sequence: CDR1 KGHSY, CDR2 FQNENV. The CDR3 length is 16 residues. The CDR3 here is CASSQSGTIKFPEQYF. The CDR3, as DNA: TGTGCCAGCAGCCAATCGGGGACTATAAAATTCCCTGAGCAGTACTTC.

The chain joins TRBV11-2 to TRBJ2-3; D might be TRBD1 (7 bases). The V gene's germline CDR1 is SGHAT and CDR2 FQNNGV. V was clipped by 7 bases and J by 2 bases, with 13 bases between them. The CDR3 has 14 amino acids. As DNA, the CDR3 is TGTGCCAGCAACCCAGGGGGGCTCACAGATACGCAGTATTTT. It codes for CASNPGGLTDTQYF.

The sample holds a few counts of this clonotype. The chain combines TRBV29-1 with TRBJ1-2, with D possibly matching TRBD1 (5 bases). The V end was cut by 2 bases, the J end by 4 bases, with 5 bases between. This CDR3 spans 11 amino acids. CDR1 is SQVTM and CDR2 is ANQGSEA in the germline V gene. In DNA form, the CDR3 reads TGCAGCGTTGAAACAGGCTATGGCTACACCTTC. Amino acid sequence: CSVETGYGYTF. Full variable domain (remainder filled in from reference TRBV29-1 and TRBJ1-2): SAVISQKPSRDICQRGTSLTIQCQVDSQVTMMFWYRQQPGQSLTLIATANQGSEATYESGFVIDKFPISRPNLTFSTLTVSNMSPEDSSIYLCSVETGYGYTFGSGTRLTVV.

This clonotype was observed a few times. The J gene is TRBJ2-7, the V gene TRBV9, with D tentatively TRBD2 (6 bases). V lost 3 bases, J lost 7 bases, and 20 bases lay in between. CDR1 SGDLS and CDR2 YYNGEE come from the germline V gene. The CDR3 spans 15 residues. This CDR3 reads CASSDTSNSGNEQYF. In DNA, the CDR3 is TGTGCCAGCAGCGACACTAGCAACTCCGGCAATGAGCAGTACTTC.

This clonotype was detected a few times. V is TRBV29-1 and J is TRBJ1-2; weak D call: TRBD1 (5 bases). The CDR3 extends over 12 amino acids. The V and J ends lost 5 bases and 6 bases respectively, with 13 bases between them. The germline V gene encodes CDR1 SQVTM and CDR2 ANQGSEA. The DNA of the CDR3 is TGCAGCGTTTTGAGGGGCGAGGATGGCTACACCTTC. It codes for CSVLRGEDGYTF.

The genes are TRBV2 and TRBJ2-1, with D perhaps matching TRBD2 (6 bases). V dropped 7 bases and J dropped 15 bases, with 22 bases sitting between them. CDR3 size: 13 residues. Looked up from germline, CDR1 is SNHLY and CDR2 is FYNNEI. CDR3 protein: CASKTGDGGLGFF. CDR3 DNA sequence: TGTGCCAGCAAAACCGGTGACGGGGGATTGGGGTTCTTC.

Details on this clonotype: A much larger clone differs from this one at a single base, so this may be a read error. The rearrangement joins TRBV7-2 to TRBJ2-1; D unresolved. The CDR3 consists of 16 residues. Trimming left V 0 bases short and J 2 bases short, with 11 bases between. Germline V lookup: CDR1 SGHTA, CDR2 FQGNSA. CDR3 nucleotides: TGTGCCAGCAGCTTAGCGTTTGGTGTGCCCTACAATGAGCAGTTCTTC. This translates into CASSLAFGVPYNEQFF.

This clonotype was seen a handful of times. The DNA of the CDR3 is TGTGCCAGCAGTCCCCGGGACGTAGCTCTTCGGGCCAACGTCCTGACTTTC. Its protein product is CASSPRDVALRANVLTF. V gene TRBV12-3 or TRBV12-4 combines with J gene TRBJ2-6, with D perhaps given as TRBD1 or TRBD2 (5 bases each). The length of the CDR3 is 17 residues. V was pared by 5 bases and J by 5 bases, with 19 bases between.

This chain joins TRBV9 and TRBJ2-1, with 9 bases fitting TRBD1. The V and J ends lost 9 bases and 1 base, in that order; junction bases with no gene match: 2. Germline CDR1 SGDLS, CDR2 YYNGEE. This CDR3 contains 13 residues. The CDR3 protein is CATGQGSYNEQFF. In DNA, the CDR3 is TGTGCCACAGGACAGGGGTCCTACAATGAGCAGTTCTTC.

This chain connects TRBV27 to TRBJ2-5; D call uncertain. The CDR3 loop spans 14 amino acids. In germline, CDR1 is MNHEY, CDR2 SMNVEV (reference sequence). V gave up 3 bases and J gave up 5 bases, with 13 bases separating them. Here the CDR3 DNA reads TGTGCCAGCAGTTTCTCCGCGCTAGAGGAGACCCAGTACTTC. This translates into CASSFSALEETQYF.

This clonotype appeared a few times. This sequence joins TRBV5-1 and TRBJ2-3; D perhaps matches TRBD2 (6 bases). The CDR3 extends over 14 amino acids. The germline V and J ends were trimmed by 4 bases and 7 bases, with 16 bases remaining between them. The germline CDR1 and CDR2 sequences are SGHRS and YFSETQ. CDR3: CASSPRGNGNTQYF. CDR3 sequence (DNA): TGCGCCAGCAGCCCACGGGGGAATGGGAATACGCAGTATTTT.

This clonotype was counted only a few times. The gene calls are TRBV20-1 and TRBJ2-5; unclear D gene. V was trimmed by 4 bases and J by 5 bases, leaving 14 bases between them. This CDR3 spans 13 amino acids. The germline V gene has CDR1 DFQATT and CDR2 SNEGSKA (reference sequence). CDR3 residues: CSANDPQRETQYF. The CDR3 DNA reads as TGCAGTGCTAACGACCCCCAAAGGGAGACCCAGTACTTC.

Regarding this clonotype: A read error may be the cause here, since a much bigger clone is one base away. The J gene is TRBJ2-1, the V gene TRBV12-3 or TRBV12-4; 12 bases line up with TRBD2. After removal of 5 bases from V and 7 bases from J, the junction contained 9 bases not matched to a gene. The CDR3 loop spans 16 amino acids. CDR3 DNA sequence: TGTGCCAGCAGTGACCCCAGGACTAGCGGGAAAAATGAGCAGTTCTTC. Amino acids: CASSDPRTSGKNEQFF.

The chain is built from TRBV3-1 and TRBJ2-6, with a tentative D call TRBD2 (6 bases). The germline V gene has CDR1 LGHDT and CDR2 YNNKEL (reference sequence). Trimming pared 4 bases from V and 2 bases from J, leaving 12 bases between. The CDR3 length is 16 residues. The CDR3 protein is CASSPRRRAGANVLTF. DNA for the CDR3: TGTGCCAGCAGCCCCCGTCGGAGGGCTGGGGCCAACGTCCTGACTTTC.

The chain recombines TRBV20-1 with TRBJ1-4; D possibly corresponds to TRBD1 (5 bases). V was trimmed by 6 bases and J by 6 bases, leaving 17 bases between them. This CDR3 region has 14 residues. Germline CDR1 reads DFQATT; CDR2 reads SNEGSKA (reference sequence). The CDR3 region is CSAPPPGIDEKLFF. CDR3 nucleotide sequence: TGCAGTGCCCCCCCACCAGGGATCGATGAAAAACTGTTTTTT.